This is a list of T cell receptor beta chains from one sample in a study of neoadjuvant anti-PD-1 for oral cavity cancer. The protocol was immunoSEQ multiplex PCR, while the TCRdb copy is restricted to in-frame clones and leaves out a portion. The sample comprises more than 10,000 clones, over 65% of which are singletons, and around 2.5% rests with the top ten. This sample comprised PBMCs, obtained before nivolumab (anti-PD-1) treatment. These receptors were obtained from a person aged 40 to 85 with oral cavity squamous cell carcinoma. Both conserved end residues are part of each CDR3. A D gene is named only where the DNA matches it firmly. Only part of the rows carry a size: once, few, many, or a class if the clone is expanded.

abundance: -
v_gene: TRBV18
d_gene: -
len: 14
j_gene: TRBJ1-5
CDR3aa: CASSPGGGNQPQHF
CDR3nt: TGTGCCAGCTCCCCCGGGGGCGGCAATCAGCCCCAGCATTTT

abundance: -
v_gene: TRBV28
d_gene: -
len: 15
j_gene: TRBJ1-1
CDR3aa: CASSLSTGVNTEAFF
CDR3nt: TGTGCCAGCAGTTTATCGACAGGTGTGAACACTGAAGCTTTCTTT

abundance: -
v_gene: TRBV7-9
d_gene: -
len: 12
j_gene: TRBJ1-1
CDR3aa: CASSLVGRGAFF
CDR3nt: TGTGCCAGCAGCTTAGTGGGGAGGGGGGCTTTCTTT

abundance: -
v_gene: TRBV7-3
d_gene: TRBD1
len: 18
j_gene: TRBJ2-6
CDR3aa: CASSFGAPGGYGANVLTF
CDR3nt: TGTGCCAGCAGCTTCGGGGCCCCAGGGGGCTATGGGGCCAACGTCCTGACTTTC

abundance: -
v_gene: TRBV10-3
d_gene: -
len: 13
j_gene: TRBJ2-7
CDR3aa: CAISQDWSYEQYF
CDR3nt: TGTGCCATCAGTCAGGACTGGAGCTACGAGCAGTACTTC

abundance: -
v_gene: TRBV6-1
d_gene: -
len: 16
j_gene: TRBJ1-4
CDR3aa: CASSGRTVGTSEKLFF
CDR3nt: TGTGCCAGCAGTGGGAGGACAGTGGGGACTAGTGAAAAACTGTTTTTT

abundance: -
v_gene: TRBV5-1
d_gene: TRBD2
len: 12
j_gene: TRBJ2-7
CDR3aa: CASSPWGGEQYF
CDR3nt: TGCGCCAGCAGCCCTTGGGGGGGGGAGCAGTACTTC

abundance: -
v_gene: TRBV6-6
d_gene: TRBD1
len: 16
j_gene: TRBJ2-1
CDR3aa: CASRPSDRGRDNEQFF
CDR3nt: TGTGCCAGCAGGCCGAGCGACAGGGGGCGGGACAATGAGCAGTTCTTC

abundance: -
v_gene: TRBV11-2
d_gene: -
len: 16
j_gene: TRBJ1-1
CDR3aa: CASSLRSTPADTEAFF
CDR3nt: TGTGCCAGCAGCTTAAGGTCCACCCCTGCGGACACTGAAGCTTTCTTT

abundance: few
v_gene: TRBV5-5
d_gene: -
len: 16
j_gene: TRBJ2-1
CDR3aa: CASSLEGGNTYNEQFF
CDR3nt: TGTGCCAGCAGCTTGGAAGGGGGTAACACCTACAATGAGCAGTTCTTC

abundance: -
v_gene: TRBV19
d_gene: -
len: 13
j_gene: TRBJ1-1
CDR3aa: CASISYGGTEAFF
CDR3nt: TGTGCCAGTATTTCTTACGGGGGCACTGAAGCTTTCTTT

abundance: -
v_gene: TRBV7-9
d_gene: -
len: 15
j_gene: TRBJ2-3
CDR3aa: CASSLREISTDTQYF
CDR3nt: TGTGCCAGCAGCTTACGAGAAATCAGCACAGATACGCAGTATTTT

abundance: -
v_gene: TRBV15
d_gene: -
len: 16
j_gene: TRBJ2-2
CDR3aa: CATSIFTSGRTGELFF
CDR3nt: TGTGCCACCAGCATCTTCACGTCCGGGAGAACCGGGGAGCTGTTTTTT

abundance: -
v_gene: TRBV28
d_gene: -
len: 15
j_gene: TRBJ1-1
CDR3aa: CASSAFPRSGTEAFF
CDR3nt: TGTGCCAGCAGTGCGTTTCCACGCTCGGGCACTGAAGCTTTCTTT

abundance: few
v_gene: TRBV19
d_gene: TRBD1
len: 14
j_gene: TRBJ1-1
CDR3aa: CASSMSQGGTEAFF
CDR3nt: TGTGCCAGTAGTATGTCCCAGGGGGGAACTGAAGCTTTCTTT

abundance: -
v_gene: TRBV4-1
d_gene: TRBD2
len: 16
j_gene: TRBJ2-3
CDR3aa: CASRGREAGVTDTQYF
CDR3nt: TGCGCCAGCAGGGGAAGGGAAGCGGGGGTGACAGATACGCAGTATTTT

abundance: once
v_gene: TRBV10-3
d_gene: TRBD2
len: 14
j_gene: TRBJ2-5
CDR3aa: CAIRTSGREETQYF
CDR3nt: TGTGCCATTCGGACTAGCGGGAGGGAAGAGACCCAGTACTTC

abundance: -
v_gene: TRBV6-1
d_gene: TRBD2
len: 10
j_gene: TRBJ2-3
CDR3aa: CATLAGGHYF
CDR3nt: TGTGCCACCCTAGCGGGGGGGCACTATTTT

abundance: once
v_gene: TRBV5-1
d_gene: -
len: 14
j_gene: TRBJ2-5
CDR3aa: CASSWTDSKGAQYF
CDR3nt: TGCGCCAGCAGCTGGACAGACTCGAAAGGGGCCCAGTACTTC

abundance: -
v_gene: TRBV4-1
d_gene: -
len: 12
j_gene: TRBJ2-2
CDR3aa: CASSQESGELFF
CDR3nt: TGCGCCAGCAGCCAAGAGTCAGGGGAGCTGTTTTTT

abundance: -
v_gene: TRBV10-3
d_gene: -
len: 14
j_gene: TRBJ1-3
CDR3aa: CAISDPGHEDTIYF
CDR3nt: TGTGCCATCAGTGACCCGGGACATGAGGACACCATATATTTT

abundance: -
v_gene: TRBV6-1
d_gene: -
len: 15
j_gene: TRBJ2-3
CDR3aa: CASSEGWGLTDTQYF
CDR3nt: TGTGCCAGCAGCGAGGGATGGGGGCTAACAGATACGCAGTATTTT

abundance: -
v_gene: TRBV5-6
d_gene: -
len: 15
j_gene: TRBJ1-2
CDR3aa: CASSFGDRPNYGYTF
CDR3nt: TGTGCCAGCAGCTTCGGGGACCGGCCTAACTATGGCTACACCTTC

abundance: -
v_gene: TRBV15
d_gene: -
len: 18
j_gene: TRBJ1-1
CDR3aa: CATSRDRHLSNRDTEAFF
CDR3nt: TGTGCCACCAGCAGAGATCGGCACCTTAGCAACCGGGACACTGAAGCTTTCTTT

abundance: -
v_gene: TRBV18
d_gene: TRBD2
len: 14
j_gene: TRBJ2-7
CDR3aa: CASSPHAGDYEQYF
CDR3nt: TGTGCCAGCTCACCTCACGCGGGGGACTACGAGCAGTACTTC